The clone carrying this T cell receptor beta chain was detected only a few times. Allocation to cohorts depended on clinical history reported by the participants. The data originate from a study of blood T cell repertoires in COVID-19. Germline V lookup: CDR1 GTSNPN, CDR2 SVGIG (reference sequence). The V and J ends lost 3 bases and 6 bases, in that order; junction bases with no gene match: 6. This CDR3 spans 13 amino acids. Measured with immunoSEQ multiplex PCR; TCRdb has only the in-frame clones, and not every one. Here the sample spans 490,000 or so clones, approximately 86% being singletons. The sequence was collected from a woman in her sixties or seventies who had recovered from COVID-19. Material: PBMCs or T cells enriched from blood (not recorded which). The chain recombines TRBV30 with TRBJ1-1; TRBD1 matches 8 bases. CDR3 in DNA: TGTGCCTGGAGGGACAGGGAGGGTTCTGAAGCTTTCTTT. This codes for CAWRDREGSEAFF.